This TCR beta chain was found in a study of early T cells in non-severe SARS-CoV-2 infection. Study-level background: Bulk RNA taken from unsorted whole blood was sequenced, leaving chains unpaired. The study, taken as a whole, reports: Matching with VDJdb favored anti-spike CD8 responses (missing private and CD4 specificities).

The protocol attached unique molecular identifiers to individual cDNA molecules. TCRdb ran MiXCR on the 5' RACE reads and lists one entry per CDR3 protein. The table lists 80,000 to 95,000 distinct CDR3 sequences, around 15% of them singletons. Note on this clonotype: Antigen unknown.

CDR1 and CDR2 (germline): MGHRA, YSYEKL. The CDR3 runs to 14 residues. Trimming took off 3 bases at V and 1 base at J, with 9 bases between the two ends. Sequencing was done on a sample of whole blood. V and J are TRBV4-1 and TRBJ1-1; D not resolved. The source of this sequence is an adult who was a healthcare worker with PCR-confirmed SARS-CoV-2 infection or an uninfected control (not recorded which). The CDR3 bases are TGCGCCAGCAGCCAGCGACGGCCGAACACTGAAGCTTTCTTT. It is translated as CASSQRRPNTEAFF.